Listed below are T cell receptor beta chains from one sample, sequenced in a study of blood T cell repertoires in COVID-19. The protocol was immunoSEQ multiplex PCR, while the TCRdb copy is restricted to in-frame clones and leaves out a portion. The sample has tens of thousands of clones, around 85% seen once. Sequences were obtained from peripheral blood. The receptors originated from a man aged 60-69 years with acute or convalescent COVID-19. Both conserved end residues are part of each CDR3. The D gene is left open where the match is weak. Clone size appears in some rows only: once, few, many, or a class for an expanded clone.

.,TRBJ2-1,TRBV27,few,TGTGCCAGCAGTTTAGGTAGTCCTGATGAGCAGTTCTTC,CASSLGSPDEQFF
TRBD2,TRBJ2-1,TRBV4-2,.,TGTGCCAGCAGCCAAGATGGGGCTGGCGGGGGGGGCGATGAGCAGTTCTTC,CASSQDGAGGGGDEQFF
.,TRBJ2-1,TRBV5-1,.,TGCGCCAGCAGCGGAGGCTCCCTTCTCAATGAGCAGTTCTTC,CASSGGSLLNEQFF
.,TRBJ1-6,TRBV2,.,TGTGCCAGCAGTGAAAACAACAATTCACCCCTCCACTTT,CASSENNNSPLHF
.,TRBJ2-7,TRBV10-3,.,TGTGCCATCAGTGAGGGGGGAGGTATCCCTCTACGAGGGCAGTACTTC,CAISEGGGIPLRGQYF
.,TRBJ2-3,TRBV3-1/TRBV3-2,.,TGTGCCAGCACCCGACAGAGAAAGGTTCTAGATACGCAGTATTTT,CASTRQRKVLDTQYF
.,TRBJ1-6,TRBV6-2/TRBV6-3,.,TGTGCCAGCAGTTCACTATCTGGGAGTTCACCCCTCCACTTT,CASSSLSGSSPLHF
.,TRBJ2-1,TRBV9,.,TGTGCCAGCAGCGCGGGGGGCTCAAACAATGAGCAGTTCTTC,CASSAGGSNNEQFF
.,TRBJ1-1,TRBV4-3,.,TGCGCCAGCAGCCCCCTCAGCGGGGACACTGAAGCTTTCTTT,CASSPLSGDTEAFF
.,TRBJ1-3,TRBV5-6,once,TGTGCCAGCAGCTTTGGGAACAGGGTCTCTGGAAACACCATATATTTT,CASSFGNRVSGNTIYF
TRBD1,TRBJ2-7,TRBV7-2,.,TGTGCCAGCAGCTTAGGCAGGGGGCTTTACGAGCAGTACTTC,CASSLGRGLYEQYF
.,TRBJ1-1,TRBV6-5,.,TGTGCCAGCACTGTAATTACAGGGCCGGGAACTGAAGCTTTCTTT,CASTVITGPGTEAFF
.,TRBJ2-1,TRBV6-5,.,TGTGCCAGCAGTTATTCGGACTTGCTGCCCAATGAGCAGTTCTTC,CASSYSDLLPNEQFF